This TCR beta chain derives from a study of sequential checkpoint blockade in melanoma. Germline CDR1 is MNHEY and CDR2 is SMNVEV (reference sequence). V trimming: 5 bases; J trimming: 0 bases; junction bases outside the gene matches: 2. The CDR3 length is 14 residues. Treatment indicated: randomized to nivolumab then ipilimumab (arm A) or the reverse (arm B). Some clones are missing from TCRdb's copy, which holds only in-frame ones; the method was immunoSEQ multiplex PCR. Among fewer than 50,000 clones listed, about 88% were seen once. The chain carries TRBV27 and TRBJ1-1; TRBD1 aligns across 8 bases. The receptor was isolated from a human donor with melanoma. The sequences come from CD8+ T cells sorted from blood (inferred from file names), collected from a patient given nivolumab and ipilimumab in sequence. Here the CDR3 reads CASSLQGVNTEAFF. The CDR3 region has the DNA TGTGCCAGCAGTCTACAGGGGGTGAACACTGAAGCTTTCTTT.